The rows below give T cell receptor beta chains drawn from one sample of a study of Ad26.COV2.S vaccination and SARS-CoV-2 variants. TCRdb's copy holds only in-frame clones and misses some; the assay was immunoSEQ multiplex PCR. The sample consists of about 350,000 clones, approximately 90% of them appearing once. Sequences were derived from peripheral blood, sampled after recovery from COVID-19. The receptors here all came from a human donor who had recovered from COVID-19. Each CDR3 is given with its conserved first and last residue. The order of the fields is CDR3 length, D gene, J gene, clone size, V gene, CDR3 DNA, CDR3 protein. The D gene is left open where the match is weak. Clone size is given for some rows only: seen once, a few or many times, or a class if the clone is expanded.

15,NA,TRBJ1-1,once,TRBV5-6,TGTGCCAGCAGCGCTGGGGGAGGGGTTCTCACTGAAGCTTTCTTT,CASSAGGGVLTEAFF
14,TRBD2,TRBJ2-3,NA,TRBV18,TGTGCCAGCTCACCTAGCGGGGTCACAGATACGCAGTATTTT,CASSPSGVTDTQYF
16,NA,TRBJ2-3,NA,TRBV6-2/TRBV6-3,TGTGCCAGCAGTTACTCGTGGTTGGGATTCACAGATACGCAGTATTTT,CASSYSWLGFTDTQYF
17,TRBD2,TRBJ2-1,NA,TRBV6-2/TRBV6-3,TGTGCCAGCAGGCCTAACCCACTAGCGGGGGGTGACAATGAGCAGTTCTTC,CASRPNPLAGGDNEQFF
11,TRBD1,TRBJ1-1,NA,TRBV20-1,TGCAGTGCCCACAGGGGGACTGAAGCTTTCTTT,CSAHRGTEAFF
15,TRBD1,TRBJ1-6,few,TRBV3-1/TRBV3-2,TGTGCCAGCAGCGGCAGGACAGGATTCAATTCACCCCTCCACTTT,CASSGRTGFNSPLHF
12,NA,TRBJ1-3,NA,TRBV7-8,TGTGCCAGCAGCTCCCGTGTAAACACCATATATTTT,CASSSRVNTIYF
13,TRBD1,TRBJ1-2,NA,TRBV29-1,TGCAGCGTTGGACAGGGTGGGAACTATGGCTACACCTTC,CSVGQGGNYGYTF
13,NA,TRBJ1-1,NA,TRBV2,TGTGCCAGCAGTGAAGAGTACAGGGCGTTGGCTTTCTTT,CASSEEYRALAFF
13,TRBD1,TRBJ2-1,NA,TRBV2,TGTGCCAGAACCGGGACAGGGATCCATGAGCAGTTCTTC,CARTGTGIHEQFF
16,TRBD2,TRBJ2-3,NA,TRBV7-6,TGTGCCAGCAGCCTCCGGACTAGCGGGGGGACAGATACGCAGTATTTT,CASSLRTSGGTDTQYF
15,TRBD1,TRBJ2-3,NA,TRBV29-1,TGCAGCGTTCACTACAGGGGACCCCACACAGATACGCAGTATTTT,CSVHYRGPHTDTQYF
14,NA,TRBJ2-2,NA,TRBV28,TGTGCCAGCAGCCCCGCCGGGACCATGAGGGAGCTGTTTTTT,CASSPAGTMRELFF
14,NA,TRBJ2-7,once,TRBV29-1,TGCAGCGTTGATTATCCCGGGAATCCCTACGAGCAGTACTTC,CSVDYPGNPYEQYF
14,NA,TRBJ2-7,NA,TRBV6-5,TGTGCCAGCAGTTACTCGCCAGGGTCCTACGAGCAGTACTTC,CASSYSPGSYEQYF
14,NA,TRBJ2-3,NA,TRBV25-1,TGTGCCAGCAGTAACCGCCATTTCACAGATACGCAGTATTTT,CASSNRHFTDTQYF
14,TRBD1,TRBJ1-1,NA,TRBV19,TGTGCCAGTAGTATAAACCAGGGGGCGAATGAAGCTTTCTTT,CASSINQGANEAFF
21,TRBD1,TRBJ2-4,NA,TRBV20-1,TGCAGTGCTAGTAGATCCTGGACAGGTTTTTTTTCCCGGCTAGCCAAAAACATTCAGTACTTC,CSASRSWTGFFSRLAKNIQYF
18,TRBD2,TRBJ2-3,NA,TRBV5-1,TGCGCCAGCAGACCACCGGGACTAGCGGGGGCCCCCGGAGATACGCAGTATTTT,CASRPPGLAGAPGDTQYF
14,NA,TRBJ1-6,NA,TRBV2,TGTGCCAGCAGTGGGGGACGGCCTAATTCACCCCTCCACTTT,CASSGGRPNSPLHF
11,NA,TRBJ2-5,NA,TRBV7-2,TGTGCCAGCAGCCTCCAAGAGACCCAGTACTTC,CASSLQETQYF
11,NA,TRBJ2-7,few,TRBV12-3/TRBV12-4,TGTGCCAGCAGTTTGGGGTACGAGCAGTACTTC,CASSLGYEQYF
13,NA,TRBJ1-5,few,TRBV29-1,TGCAGCGTTGTGGGAGGGACTGGACAGCCCCAGCATTTT,CSVVGGTGQPQHF
14,NA,TRBJ1-6,NA,TRBV6-5,TGTGCCAGCAGGGGAGGACGGGATAATTCACCCCTCCACTTT,CASRGGRDNSPLHF
10,NA,TRBJ2-1,NA,TRBV19,TGTGCCAGTCAGGACCGGGTGGGGTTCTTC,CASQDRVGFF
14,NA,TRBJ1-2,NA,TRBV18,TGTGCCAGCTCACCGCAAATCGAAATCCATGGCTACACCTTC,CASSPQIEIHGYTF
12,TRBD1,TRBJ1-4,NA,TRBV29-1,TGCAGCGTTGAAAACAGGGGCGAAAAACTGTTTTTT,CSVENRGEKLFF
14,NA,TRBJ1-2,NA,TRBV19,TGTGCCAGTAGTATAATGGGACCGAACTATGGCTACACCTTC,CASSIMGPNYGYTF
15,NA,TRBJ2-3,NA,TRBV7-2,TGTGCCAGCAGCTTTTCCGGGACTTCCACAGATACGCAGTATTTT,CASSFSGTSTDTQYF
17,TRBD1,TRBJ2-1,NA,TRBV6-6,TGTGCCAGCAGTCGACAGGGTTCCGGCCCAACGGGGAATGAGCAGTTCTTC,CASSRQGSGPTGNEQFF
13,NA,TRBJ1-2,few,TRBV6-5,TGTGCCAGCAGTTACGCAGGAGTCCATGGCTACACCTTC,CASSYAGVHGYTF
19,TRBD2,TRBJ2-1,NA,TRBV10-1,TGCGCCAGCAGTGCGGCTAGCGGGGTAAATTTCCCCTCCTACAATGAGCAGTTCTTC,CASSAASGVNFPSYNEQFF
13,NA,TRBJ2-5,NA,TRBV7-8,TGTGCCAGCAGCTTATCACAGGGAGAGACCCAGTACTTC,CASSLSQGETQYF
12,NA,TRBJ1-1,NA,TRBV19,TGTGCCAGTAGGCGGGGGGCCTCTGAAGCTTTCTTT,CASRRGASEAFF
12,NA,TRBJ2-7,NA,TRBV3-1/TRBV3-2,TGTGCCAGCAGCCAAGTGGAAAACGAGCAGTACTTC,CASSQVENEQYF
17,TRBD1,TRBJ1-1,once,TRBV4-3,TGCGCCAGCAGCCAAGATATGGGGACAGTAATAGTCACTGAAGCTTTCTTT,CASSQDMGTVIVTEAFF
15,NA,TRBJ1-1,NA,TRBV7-6,TGTGCCAGCAGCTTAGCGGGGATTGGGGGCACTGAAGCTTTCTTT,CASSLAGIGGTEAFF
16,TRBD1,TRBJ2-7,NA,TRBV14,TGTGCCAGCAGCCAAGATAGACAGGGGGCGCGGTACGAGCAGTACTTC,CASSQDRQGARYEQYF
15,NA,TRBJ1-6,few,TRBV11-2,TGTGCCAGCAGCTTAGGTTCGGGGGGGAATTCACCCCTCCACTTT,CASSLGSGGNSPLHF
14,TRBD2,TRBJ2-5,NA,TRBV6-5,TGTGCCAGCAGTATTCGGGGGGGCATTGAGACCCAGTACTTC,CASSIRGGIETQYF